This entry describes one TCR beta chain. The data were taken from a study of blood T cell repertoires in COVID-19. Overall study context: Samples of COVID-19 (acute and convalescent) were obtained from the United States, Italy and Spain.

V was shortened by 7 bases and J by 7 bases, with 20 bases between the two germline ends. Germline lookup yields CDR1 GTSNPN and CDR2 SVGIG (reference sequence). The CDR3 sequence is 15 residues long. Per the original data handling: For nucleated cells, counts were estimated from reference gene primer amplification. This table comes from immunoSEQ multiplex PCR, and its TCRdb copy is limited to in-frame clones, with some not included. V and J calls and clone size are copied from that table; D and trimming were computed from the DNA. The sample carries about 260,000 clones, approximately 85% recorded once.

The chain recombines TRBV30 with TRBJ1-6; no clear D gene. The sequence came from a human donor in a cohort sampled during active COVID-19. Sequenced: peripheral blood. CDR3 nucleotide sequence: TGTGCCTTCCCCCTCGGCCAAGCGGGAAATTCACCCCTCCACTTT. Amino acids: CAFPLGQAGNSPLHF.